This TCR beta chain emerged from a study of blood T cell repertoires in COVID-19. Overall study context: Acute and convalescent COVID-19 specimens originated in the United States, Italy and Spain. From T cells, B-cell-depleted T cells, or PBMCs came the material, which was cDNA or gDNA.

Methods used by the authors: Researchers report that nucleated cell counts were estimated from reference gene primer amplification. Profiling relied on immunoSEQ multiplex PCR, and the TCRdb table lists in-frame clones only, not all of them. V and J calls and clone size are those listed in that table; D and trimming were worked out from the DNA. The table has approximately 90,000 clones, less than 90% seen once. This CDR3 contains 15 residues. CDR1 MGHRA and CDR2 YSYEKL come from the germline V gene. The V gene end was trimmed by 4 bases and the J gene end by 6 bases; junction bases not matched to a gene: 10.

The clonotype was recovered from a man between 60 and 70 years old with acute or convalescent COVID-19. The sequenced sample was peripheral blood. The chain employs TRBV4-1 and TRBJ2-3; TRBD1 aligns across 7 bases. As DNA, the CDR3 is TGCGCCAGCAGCCTCGGGACAGCCGGCGGTGATACGCAGTATTTT. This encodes CASSLGTAGGDTQYF.